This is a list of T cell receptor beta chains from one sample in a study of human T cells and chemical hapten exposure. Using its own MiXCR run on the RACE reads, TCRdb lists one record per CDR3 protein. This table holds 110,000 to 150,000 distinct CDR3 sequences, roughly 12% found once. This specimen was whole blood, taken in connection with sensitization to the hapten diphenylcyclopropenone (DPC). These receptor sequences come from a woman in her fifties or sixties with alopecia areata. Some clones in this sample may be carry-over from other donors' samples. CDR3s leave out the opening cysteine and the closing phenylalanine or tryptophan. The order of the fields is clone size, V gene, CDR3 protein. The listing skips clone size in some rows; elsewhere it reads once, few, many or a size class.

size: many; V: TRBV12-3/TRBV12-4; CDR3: ASSLSGGHQPQH
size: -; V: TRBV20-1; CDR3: STPDSHTDTQY
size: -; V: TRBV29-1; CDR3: SAGGGGRSYEQY
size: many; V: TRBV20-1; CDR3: SASPRTSGTEQY
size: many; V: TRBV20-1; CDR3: SARDVTVGKEPQH
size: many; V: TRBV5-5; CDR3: ASSLPGEVYGYT
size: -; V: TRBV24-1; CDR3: ATSDLGSSYNEQF
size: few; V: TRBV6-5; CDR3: ASRTGTNTGELF
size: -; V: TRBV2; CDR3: ATQLRMEGAETQY
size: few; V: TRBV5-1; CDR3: ASSSGTGGHNEQF
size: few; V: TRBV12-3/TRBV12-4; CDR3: ASSFPGDTEAF
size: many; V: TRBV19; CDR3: ASSIQAGQETQY
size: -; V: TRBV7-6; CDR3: ASSPTPAGHSGNTIY
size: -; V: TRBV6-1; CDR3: ASSEAPGLVINEQF
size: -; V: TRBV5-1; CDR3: ASSYRPGTSGRATGELF
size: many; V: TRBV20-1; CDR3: SAAGQGATAF
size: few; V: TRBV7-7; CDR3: ASSLGRFDEQF
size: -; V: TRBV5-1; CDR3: ASSLGNPNQPQH
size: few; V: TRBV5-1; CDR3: ASSLGVPSGNEQF
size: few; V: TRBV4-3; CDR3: ASSQTTGNTEAF
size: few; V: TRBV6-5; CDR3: ASSPLGVGDTQY
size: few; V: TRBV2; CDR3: ASSLGPLGETQY
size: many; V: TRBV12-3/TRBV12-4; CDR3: ASSLARVGYT
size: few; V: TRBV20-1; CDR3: SAPQVRNEQY
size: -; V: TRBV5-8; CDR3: ASRPAPSSYNEQF
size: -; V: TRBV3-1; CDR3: ASSPRTSGNRPGGETQY
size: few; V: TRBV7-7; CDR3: ASSYQVNTEAF
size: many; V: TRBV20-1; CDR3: SAWSGLAGVWSYNEQF
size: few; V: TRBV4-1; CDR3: ASSHPGQPAKNIQY
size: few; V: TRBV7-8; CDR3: ASSTDRENEQF
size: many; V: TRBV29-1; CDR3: NDREWTSGETGLYEQY
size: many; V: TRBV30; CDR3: AWIQKAEAF
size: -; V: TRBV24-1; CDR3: ATSDRTGTGDYEQY
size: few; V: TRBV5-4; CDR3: ASSLAVAGSVEQF
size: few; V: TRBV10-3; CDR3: AVTGPGSYEQY
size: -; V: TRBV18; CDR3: ASSSRQAAYEQY
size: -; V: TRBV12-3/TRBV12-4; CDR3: ASSLSRGMGQPQH
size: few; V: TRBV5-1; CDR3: ASSTRGGDTQY
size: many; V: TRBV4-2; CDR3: ASSQATTNTQY
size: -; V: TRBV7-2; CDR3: ASSFSSGGMETQY
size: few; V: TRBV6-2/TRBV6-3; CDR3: ASSSGASRAYEQY
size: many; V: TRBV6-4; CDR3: ASSVSRGNTDTQY
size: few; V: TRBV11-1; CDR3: ASSPSQAIYGKETQY
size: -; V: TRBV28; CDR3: VSRGGSGSSYEQY
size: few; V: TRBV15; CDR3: ATSRTALGLSSTDTQY
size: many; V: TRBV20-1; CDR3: SALTGGIQPQH
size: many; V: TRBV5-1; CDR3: ASSLVVGETQY
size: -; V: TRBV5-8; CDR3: ASSLVHRTSGPRGEQY
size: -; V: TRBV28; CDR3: ASRLAGGPYERY
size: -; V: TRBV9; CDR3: ASSFGDTGELF
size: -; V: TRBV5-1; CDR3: ASSLEGDPLREQF
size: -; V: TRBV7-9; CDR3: ASSLRGAREKLF
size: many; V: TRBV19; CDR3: ASSIGLSTDTQY